The 14 T cell receptor beta chains presented below share a single source sample, sequenced in a study of CD8+ T cells in alopecia areata. Regarding treatment: oral pan-JAK inhibitor, 5-10 mg twice daily. In each case, RNA was isolated and then reverse transcribed into cDNA as the sequencing template. TCRdb's copy holds only in-frame clones and misses some; the assay was immunoSEQ multiplex PCR. The sample yields over 85,000 clones, 60% to 65% seen once. The sample was CD8+ T cells sorted from blood, taken at week 4, from a patient treated with tofacitinib. The origin of the receptors is a human donor with alopecia areata.

This chain joins TRBV28 and TRBJ1-2; D remains unclear. CDR3 size: 14 residues. V was pared by 4 bases and J by 7 bases, with 16 bases between. The germline CDR1 and CDR2 sequences are MDHEN and SYDVKM. The CDR3 bases are TGTGCCAGCAGTTCCGGGAACCCTATCTCTGGCTACACCTTC. It yields the protein CASSSGNPISGYTF.

The CDR3 coding sequence is TGTGCCTGGAGTAGTCCGCGGGAGTACAATGAGCAGTTCTTC. Its translation is CAWSSPREYNEQFF. The J gene is TRBJ2-1, the V gene TRBV30; 7 bases align to TRBD2. Trimming removed 2 bases from V and 4 bases from J; junction bases left unmatched: 5. The CDR3 spans 14 residues. Per germline, CDR1 GTSNPN and CDR2 SVGIG (reference sequence).

V and J are TRBV7-9 and TRBJ2-5, with D possibly TRBD1 on 6 matching bases. V was pared by 3 bases and J by 4 bases, with 9 bases between. Per germline, CDR1 SEHNR and CDR2 FQNEAQ (reference sequence). The CDR3 length is 13 residues. The DNA for the CDR3 is TGTGCCAGCAGCTTGAGGGACATAGAGACCCAGTACTTC. It specifies CASSLRDIETQYF.

The chain carries TRBV5-1 and TRBJ1-1; 9 bases fit TRBD1. V shed 4 bases and J 4 bases; nucleotides not matched to a gene: 11. The CDR3 contains 16 residues. CDR1 and CDR2 from the germline V gene are SGHRS and YFSETQ. The CDR3 region has the DNA TGCGCCAGCAGCCCCCTTGGGGGGACAGGGACCACTGAAGCTTTCTTT. Amino acid sequence: CASSPLGGTGTTEAFF.

The gene calls are TRBV29-1 and TRBJ1-2; D is uncertain. The V end lost 7 bases, the J end lost 1 base, and 10 bases lay between the germline ends. The V gene's germline CDR1 is SQVTM and CDR2 ANQGSEA. The CDR3 sequence is 12 residues long. CDR3 loop: CSGTGDNYGYTF. CDR3 coding DNA: TGCAGCGGAACCGGGGATAACTATGGCTACACCTTC.

The CDR3 is CSVELTGYGYTF. CDR3 sequence (DNA): TGCAGCGTTGAATTAACAGGGTATGGCTACACCTTC. The rearrangement links TRBV29-1 to TRBJ1-2, with D possibly being TRBD1 (6 bases). Germline-derived CDR1 and CDR2 are SQVTM and ANQGSEA. This CDR3 region has 12 residues. V dropped 2 bases and J dropped 5 bases, with 9 bases sitting between them.

The V call is TRBV30, the J call TRBJ2-7; TRBD2 aligns across 10 bases. The CDR3 covers 13 residues. Unmatched junction bases numbered 10, after V lost 7 bases and J lost 7 bases. Looked up from germline, CDR1 is GTSNPN and CDR2 is SVGIG (reference sequence). CDR3 sequence reads: CAYAAGGPGEQYF. The CDR3 nucleotides are TGTGCCTACGCAGCGGGAGGGCCGGGGGAGCAGTACTTC.

V gene TRBV29-1 combines with J gene TRBJ2-1, with D perhaps being TRBD1 or TRBD2 (6 bases each). Between the trimmed V and J ends, which lost 0 bases and 4 bases, there was a span of 10 bases. This CDR3 spans 14 amino acids. Germline CDR1 is SQVTM and CDR2 is ANQGSEA. CDR3 DNA sequence: TGCAGCGTTGAAGATCGGGGGCTATACAATGAGCAGTTCTTC. It is translated as CSVEDRGLYNEQFF.

V usage is TRBV11-2 and J usage is TRBJ2-7; D is ambiguous. The V and J ends lost 1 base and 7 bases respectively, with 14 bases between them. This CDR3 has 14 amino acids. CDR1 is SGHAT, CDR2 FQNNGV, per germline. The CDR3 sequence is CASSLAGLYGEQYF. In DNA form, the CDR3 reads TGTGCCAGCAGCTTAGCGGGTCTGTATGGAGAGCAGTACTTC.

CDR3 residues: CSVEWDRFSYNEQFF. The CDR3 nucleotides are TGCAGCGTTGAATGGGACAGGTTCTCCTACAATGAGCAGTTCTTC. The chain has TRBV29-1 and TRBJ2-1; 8 bases line up with TRBD1. Germline CDR1 and CDR2: SQVTM and ANQGSEA. The CDR3 totals 15 residues. V shed 2 bases, J shed 0 bases, and the junction held 3 bases outside the gene matches.

This clone turned up a few times. The gene calls are TRBV27 and TRBJ1-1, with D unresolved. Trimming took 5 bases from V and 4 from J, leaving 11 bases between them. CDR1 MNHEY and CDR2 SMNVEV come from the germline V gene (reference sequence). The CDR3 sequence is 13 residues long. CDR3 protein: CASSVTVITEAFF. The CDR3 DNA sequence: TGTGCCAGCAGTGTCACAGTTATCACTGAAGCTTTCTTT.

The chain uses TRBV11-2 and TRBJ2-3; D tentatively reads TRBD1 or TRBD2 (5 bases each). V was trimmed by 1 base and J by 2 bases, leaving 10 bases between them. CDR1 and CDR2 (germline): SGHAT, FQNNGV. This CDR3 spans 15 amino acids. For the CDR3, the DNA is TGTGCCAGCAGCTTAGCGGGGCCCTCCACAGATACGCAGTATTTT. Amino acids: CASSLAGPSTDTQYF.

The genes are TRBV11-2 and TRBJ1-2; tentatively, D is TRBD1 (6 bases). This CDR3 is built from 15 residues. Trimming pared 3 bases from V and 3 bases from J, leaving 14 bases between. The V gene's germline CDR1 is SGHAT and CDR2 FQNNGV. The CDR3 loop is CASSFLQGRDYGYTF. The CDR3 region has the DNA TGTGCCAGCAGCTTCTTACAGGGAAGGGACTATGGCTACACCTTC.

The V gene is TRBV7-9, the J gene TRBJ1-2; the D is unclear. V dropped 5 bases and J dropped 0 bases, with 10 bases sitting between them. The length of the CDR3 is 14 residues. CDR1 and CDR2 (germline): SEHNR, FQNEAQ (reference sequence). The CDR3 bases are TGTGCCAGCAGCCCGCCCGCGTCTAACTATGGCTACACCTTC. Protein: CASSPPASNYGYTF.